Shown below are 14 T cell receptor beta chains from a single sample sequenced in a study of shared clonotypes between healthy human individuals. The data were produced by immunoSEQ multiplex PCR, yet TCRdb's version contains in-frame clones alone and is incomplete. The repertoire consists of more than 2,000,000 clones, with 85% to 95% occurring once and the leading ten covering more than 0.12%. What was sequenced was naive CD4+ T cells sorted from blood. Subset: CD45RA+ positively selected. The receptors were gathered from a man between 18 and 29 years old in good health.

The CDR3 DNA is TGTGCCAGCAGTGAAGCGGGCTGGGGGAGGCCTAATTCACCCCTCCACTTT. Translated, it gives CASSEAGWGRPNSPLHF. This chain joins TRBV6-1 and TRBJ1-6, with D perhaps matching TRBD1 (5 bases). This CDR3 spans 17 amino acids. Trimming removed 0 bases from V and 6 bases from J, with 15 bases in between. Germline V gene sequence: CDR1 MNHNS, CDR2 SASEGT.

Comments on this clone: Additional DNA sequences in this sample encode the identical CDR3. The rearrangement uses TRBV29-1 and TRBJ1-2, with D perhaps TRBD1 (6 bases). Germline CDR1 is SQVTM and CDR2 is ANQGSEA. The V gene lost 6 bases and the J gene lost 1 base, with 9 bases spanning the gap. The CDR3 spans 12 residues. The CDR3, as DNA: TGCAGCGTAGGACAGAGTAACTATGGCTACACCTTC. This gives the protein CSVGQSNYGYTF.

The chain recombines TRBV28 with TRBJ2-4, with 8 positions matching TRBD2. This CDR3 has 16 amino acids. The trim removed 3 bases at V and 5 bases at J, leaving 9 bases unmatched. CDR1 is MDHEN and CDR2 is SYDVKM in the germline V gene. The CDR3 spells CASSLGFGRAENIQYF. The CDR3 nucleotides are TGTGCCAGCAGTTTGGGGTTCGGGAGGGCGGAAAACATTCAGTACTTC.

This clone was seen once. The CDR3, as DNA: TGTGCCTGGAGGGACAGGGGCTCCGGGGAGCTGTTTTTT. Its translation is CAWRDRGSGELFF. The chain links TRBV30 to TRBJ2-2; TRBD1 matches 9 bases. Losses at the gene ends were 3 bases for V and 6 bases for J; bases not matched to a gene: 2. The germline V gene encodes CDR1 GTSNPN and CDR2 SVGIG (reference sequence). This CDR3 is built from 13 residues.

The CDR3 DNA follows: TGTGCCAGCAGCCTTACAGGGGCCACTGAAGCTTTCTTT. This gives the protein CASSLTGATEAFF. V is TRBV7-8 and J is TRBJ1-1; 7 positions agree with TRBD1. With V trimmed by 5 bases and J by 4 bases, 4 bases remained unmatched. The CDR3 runs 13 residues. Germline V CDR1 and CDR2: SGHVS, FQNEAQ.

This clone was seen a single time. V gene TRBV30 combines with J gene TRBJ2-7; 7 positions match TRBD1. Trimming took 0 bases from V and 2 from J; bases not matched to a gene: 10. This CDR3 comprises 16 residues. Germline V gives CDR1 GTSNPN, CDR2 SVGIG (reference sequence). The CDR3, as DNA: TGTGCCTGGAGTGTAAGGATGGGACAGAAACCCTACGAGCAGTACTTC. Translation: CAWSVRMGQKPYEQYF.

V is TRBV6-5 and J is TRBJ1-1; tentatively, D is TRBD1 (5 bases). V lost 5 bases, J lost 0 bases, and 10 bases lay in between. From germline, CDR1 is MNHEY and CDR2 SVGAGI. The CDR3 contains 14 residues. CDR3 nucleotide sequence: TGTGCCAGCAGTAGGGGCGCGGTGAACACTGAAGCTTTCTTT. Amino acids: CASSRGAVNTEAFF.

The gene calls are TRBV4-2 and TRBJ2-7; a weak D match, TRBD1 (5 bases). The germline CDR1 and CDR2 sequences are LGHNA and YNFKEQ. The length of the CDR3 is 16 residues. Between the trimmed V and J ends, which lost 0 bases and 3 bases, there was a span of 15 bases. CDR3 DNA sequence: TGTGCCAGCAGCCAAGACCCCGGACACGGAGTCTACGAGCAGTACTTC. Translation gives CASSQDPGHGVYEQYF.

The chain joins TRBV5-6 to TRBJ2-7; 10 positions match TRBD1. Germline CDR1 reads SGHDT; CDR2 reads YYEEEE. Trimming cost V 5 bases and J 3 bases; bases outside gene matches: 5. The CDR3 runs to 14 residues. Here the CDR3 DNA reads TGTGCCAGCAGGGGGACAGGGGAGGTCTACGAGCAGTACTTC. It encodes CASRGTGEVYEQYF.

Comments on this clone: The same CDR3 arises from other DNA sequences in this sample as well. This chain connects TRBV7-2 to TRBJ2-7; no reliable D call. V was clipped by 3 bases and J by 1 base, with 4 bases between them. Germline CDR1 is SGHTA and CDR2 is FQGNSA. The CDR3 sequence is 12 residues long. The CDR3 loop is CASSFVSYEQYF. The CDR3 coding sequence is TGTGCCAGCAGCTTTGTTTCCTACGAGCAGTACTTC.

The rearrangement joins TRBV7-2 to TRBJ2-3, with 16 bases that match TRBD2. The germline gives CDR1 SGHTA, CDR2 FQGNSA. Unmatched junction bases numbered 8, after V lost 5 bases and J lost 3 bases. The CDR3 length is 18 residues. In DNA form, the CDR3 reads TGTGCCAGCAGCGTGGGACTAGCGGGAGGGCCAGTAACAGATACGCAGTATTTT. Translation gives CASSVGLAGGPVTDTQYF.

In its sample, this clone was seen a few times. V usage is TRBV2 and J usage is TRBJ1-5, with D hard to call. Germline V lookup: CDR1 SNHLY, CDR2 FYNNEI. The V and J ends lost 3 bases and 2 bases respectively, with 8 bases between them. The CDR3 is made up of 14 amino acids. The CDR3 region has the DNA TGTGCCAGCAGTGACGCCATGGGCAATCAGCCCCAGCATTTT. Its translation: CASSDAMGNQPQHF.

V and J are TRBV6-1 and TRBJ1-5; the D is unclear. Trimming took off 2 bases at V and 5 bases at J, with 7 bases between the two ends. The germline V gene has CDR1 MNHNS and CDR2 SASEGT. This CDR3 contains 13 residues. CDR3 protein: CASSERWDQPQHF. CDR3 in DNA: TGTGCCAGCAGTGAAAGGTGGGATCAGCCCCAGCATTTT.

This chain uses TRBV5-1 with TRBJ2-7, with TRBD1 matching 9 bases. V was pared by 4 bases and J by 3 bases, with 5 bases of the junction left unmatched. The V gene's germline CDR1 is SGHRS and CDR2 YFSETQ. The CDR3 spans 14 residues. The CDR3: CASSGQGSFYEQYF. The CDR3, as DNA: TGCGCCAGCAGCGGACAGGGGAGCTTCTACGAGCAGTACTTC.